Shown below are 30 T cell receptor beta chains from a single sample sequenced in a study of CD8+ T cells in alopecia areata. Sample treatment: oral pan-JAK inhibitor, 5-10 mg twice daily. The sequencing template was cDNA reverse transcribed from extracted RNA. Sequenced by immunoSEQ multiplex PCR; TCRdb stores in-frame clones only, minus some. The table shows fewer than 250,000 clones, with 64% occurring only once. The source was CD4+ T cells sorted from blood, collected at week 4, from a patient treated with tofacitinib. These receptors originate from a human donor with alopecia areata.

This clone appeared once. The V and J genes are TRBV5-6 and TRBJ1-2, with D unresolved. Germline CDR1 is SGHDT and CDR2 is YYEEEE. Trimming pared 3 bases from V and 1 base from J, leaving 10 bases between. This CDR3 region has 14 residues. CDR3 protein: CASSSGAHNYGYTF. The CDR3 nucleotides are TGTGCCAGCAGCTCGGGAGCCCATAACTATGGCTACACCTTC. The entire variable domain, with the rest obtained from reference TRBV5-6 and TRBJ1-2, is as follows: DAGVTQSPTHLIKTRGQQVTLRCSPKSGHDTVSWYQQALGQGPQFIFQYYEEEERQRGNFPDRFSGHQFPNYSSELNVNALLLGDSALYLCASSSGAHNYGYTFGSGTRLTVV.

The CDR3 reads CAWSVEGGLAGDYEQYF. As DNA, the CDR3 is TGTGCCTGGAGTGTAGAGGGGGGACTAGCGGGAGACTACGAGCAGTACTTC. The chain uses TRBV30 and TRBJ2-7, with 14 bases fitting TRBD2. Germline V gives CDR1 GTSNPN, CDR2 SVGIG (reference sequence). The J segment lost 3 bases and the V segment lost 0 bases, leaving 7 bases of the junction unmatched. This CDR3 has 17 residues.

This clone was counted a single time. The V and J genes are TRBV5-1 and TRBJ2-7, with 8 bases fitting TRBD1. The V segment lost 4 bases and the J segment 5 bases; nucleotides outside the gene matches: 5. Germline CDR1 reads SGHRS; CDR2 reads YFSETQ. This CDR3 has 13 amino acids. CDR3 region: CASSLTGGNEQYF. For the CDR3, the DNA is TGCGCCAGCAGCCTTACAGGGGGAAACGAGCAGTACTTC.

The chain's CDR3 is CSGTTGMNTEAFF. The DNA of the CDR3 is TGCAGCGGGACTACAGGGATGAACACTGAAGCTTTCTTT. The J gene is TRBJ1-1, the V gene TRBV29-1, with D perhaps matching TRBD1 (6 bases). Trimming cost V 7 bases and J 0 bases, with 12 bases left between them. Germline V lookup: CDR1 SQVTM, CDR2 ANQGSEA. The CDR3 is made up of 13 amino acids. Complete variable domain (other parts from reference TRBV29-1 and TRBJ1-1): SAVISQKPSRDICQRGTSLTIQCQVDSQVTMMFWYRQQPGQSLTLIATANQGSEATYESGFVIDKFPISRPNLTFSTLTVSNMSPEDSSIYLCSGTTGMNTEAFFGQGTRLTVV.

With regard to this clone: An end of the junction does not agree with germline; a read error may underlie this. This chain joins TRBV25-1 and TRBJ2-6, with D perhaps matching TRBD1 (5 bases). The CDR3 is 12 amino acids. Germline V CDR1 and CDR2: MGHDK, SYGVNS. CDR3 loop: CASQLGVNVLTF. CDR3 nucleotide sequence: TGTGCCAGCCAGTTAGGGGTCAACGTCCTGACTTTC.

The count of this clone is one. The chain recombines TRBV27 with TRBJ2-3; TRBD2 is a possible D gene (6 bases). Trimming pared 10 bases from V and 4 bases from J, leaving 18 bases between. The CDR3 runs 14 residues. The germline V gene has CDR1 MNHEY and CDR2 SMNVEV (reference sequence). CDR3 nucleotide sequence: TGTGCCACCGCCCAGGCCGGGGGTCCAGATACGCAGTATTTT. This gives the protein CATAQAGGPDTQYF.

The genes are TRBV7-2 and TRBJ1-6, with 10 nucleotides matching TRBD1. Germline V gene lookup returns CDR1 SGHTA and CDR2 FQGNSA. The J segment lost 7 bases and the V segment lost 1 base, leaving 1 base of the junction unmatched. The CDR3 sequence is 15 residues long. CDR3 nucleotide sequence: TGTGCCAGCAGCTTAGGGGGACAGGGGAATTCACCCCTCCACTTT. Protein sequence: CASSLGGQGNSPLHF.

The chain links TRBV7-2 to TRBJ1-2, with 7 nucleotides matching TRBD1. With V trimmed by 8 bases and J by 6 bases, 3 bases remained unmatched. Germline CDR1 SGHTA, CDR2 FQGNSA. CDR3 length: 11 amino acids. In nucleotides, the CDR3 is TGTGCCAGCCAAGGGACAGATGGCTACACCTTC. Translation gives CASQGTDGYTF.

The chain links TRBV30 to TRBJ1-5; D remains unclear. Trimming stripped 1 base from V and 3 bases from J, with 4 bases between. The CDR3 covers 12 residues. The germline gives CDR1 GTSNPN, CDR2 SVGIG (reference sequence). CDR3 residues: CAWSGYNQPQHF. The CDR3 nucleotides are TGTGCCTGGAGTGGGTACAATCAGCCCCAGCATTTT.

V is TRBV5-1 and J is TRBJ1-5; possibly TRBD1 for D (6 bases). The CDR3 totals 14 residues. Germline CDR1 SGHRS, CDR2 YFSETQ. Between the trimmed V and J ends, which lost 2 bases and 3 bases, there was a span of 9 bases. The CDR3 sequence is CASSFGTNNQPQHF. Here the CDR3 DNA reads TGCGCCAGCAGCTTCGGGACAAACAATCAGCCCCAGCATTTT. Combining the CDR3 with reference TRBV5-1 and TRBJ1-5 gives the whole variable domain KAGVTQTPRYLIKTRGQQVTLSCSPISGHRSVSWYQQTPGQGLQFLFEYFSETQRNKGNFPGRFSGRQFSNSRSEMNVSTLELGDSALYLCASSFGTNNQPQHFGDGTRLSIL.

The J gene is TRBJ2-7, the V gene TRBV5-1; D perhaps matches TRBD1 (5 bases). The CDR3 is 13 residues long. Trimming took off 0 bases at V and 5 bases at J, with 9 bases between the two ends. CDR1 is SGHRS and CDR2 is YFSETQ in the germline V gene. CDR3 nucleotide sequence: TGCGCCAGCAGCTTGGCCAGGGTGCACGAGCAGTACTTC. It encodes CASSLARVHEQYF.

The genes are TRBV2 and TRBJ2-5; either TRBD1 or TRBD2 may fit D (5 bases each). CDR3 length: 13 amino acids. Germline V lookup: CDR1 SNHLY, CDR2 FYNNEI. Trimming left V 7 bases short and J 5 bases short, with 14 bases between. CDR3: CASTTEWGETQYF. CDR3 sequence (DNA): TGTGCCAGCACCACGGAGTGGGGGGAGACCCAGTACTTC.

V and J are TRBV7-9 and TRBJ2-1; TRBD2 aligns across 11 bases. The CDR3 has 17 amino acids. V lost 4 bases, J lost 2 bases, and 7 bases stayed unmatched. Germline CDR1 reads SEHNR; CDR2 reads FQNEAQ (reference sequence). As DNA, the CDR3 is TGTGCCAGCAGCTCTAGCGTACTAGCGGGGGCCTACAATGAGCAGTTCTTC. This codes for CASSSSVLAGAYNEQFF.

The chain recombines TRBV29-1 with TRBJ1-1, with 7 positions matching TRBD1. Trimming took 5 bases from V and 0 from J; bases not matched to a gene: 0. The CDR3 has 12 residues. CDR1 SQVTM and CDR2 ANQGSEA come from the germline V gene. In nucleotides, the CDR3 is TGCAGCGTTACAGGGGTGAACACTGAAGCTTTCTTT. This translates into CSVTGVNTEAFF.

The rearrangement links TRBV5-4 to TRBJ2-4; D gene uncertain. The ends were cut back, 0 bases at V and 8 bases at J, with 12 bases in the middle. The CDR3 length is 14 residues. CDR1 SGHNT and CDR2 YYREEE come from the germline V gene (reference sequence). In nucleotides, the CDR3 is TGTGCCAGCAGCTTGGATGCGGCCCCTGACATTCAGTACTTC. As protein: CASSLDAAPDIQYF. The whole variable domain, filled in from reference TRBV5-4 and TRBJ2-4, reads ETGVTQSPTHLIKTRGQQVTLRCSSQSGHNTVSWYQQALGQGPQFIFQYYREEENGRGNFPPRFSGLQFPNYSSELNVNALELDDSALYLCASSLDAAPDIQYFGAGTRLSVL.

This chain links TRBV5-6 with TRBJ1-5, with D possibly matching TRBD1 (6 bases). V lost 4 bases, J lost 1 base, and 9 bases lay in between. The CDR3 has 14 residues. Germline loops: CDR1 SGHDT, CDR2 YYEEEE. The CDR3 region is CASSLQGSNQPQHF. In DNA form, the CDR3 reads TGTGCCAGCAGCCTACAGGGAAGCAATCAGCCCCAGCATTTT.

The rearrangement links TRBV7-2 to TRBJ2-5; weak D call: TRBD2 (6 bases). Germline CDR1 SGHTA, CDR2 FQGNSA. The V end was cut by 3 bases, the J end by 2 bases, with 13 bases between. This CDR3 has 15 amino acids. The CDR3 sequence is CASSFDPGRQETQYF. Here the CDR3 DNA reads TGTGCCAGCAGCTTCGATCCGGGGAGGCAAGAGACCCAGTACTTC.

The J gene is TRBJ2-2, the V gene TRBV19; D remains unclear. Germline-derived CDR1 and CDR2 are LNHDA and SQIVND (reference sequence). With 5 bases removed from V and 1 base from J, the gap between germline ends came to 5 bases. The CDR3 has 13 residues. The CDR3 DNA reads TGTGCCAGTAGTTACAGGAACACCGGGGAGCTGTTTTTT. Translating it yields CASSYRNTGELFF.

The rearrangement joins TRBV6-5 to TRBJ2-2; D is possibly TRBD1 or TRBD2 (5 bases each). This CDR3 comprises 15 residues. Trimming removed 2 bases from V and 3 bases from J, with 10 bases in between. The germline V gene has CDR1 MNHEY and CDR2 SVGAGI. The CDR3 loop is CASSYTGADTGELFF. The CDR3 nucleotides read TGTGCCAGCAGTTACACCGGGGCGGACACCGGGGAGCTGTTTTTT.

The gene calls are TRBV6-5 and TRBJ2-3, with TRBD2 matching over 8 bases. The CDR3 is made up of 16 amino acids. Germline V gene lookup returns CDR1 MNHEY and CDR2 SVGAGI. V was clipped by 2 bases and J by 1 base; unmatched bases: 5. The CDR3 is CASSYRGRGGTDTQYF. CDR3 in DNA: TGTGCCAGCAGTTACCGGGGGCGGGGGGGCACAGATACGCAGTATTTT.

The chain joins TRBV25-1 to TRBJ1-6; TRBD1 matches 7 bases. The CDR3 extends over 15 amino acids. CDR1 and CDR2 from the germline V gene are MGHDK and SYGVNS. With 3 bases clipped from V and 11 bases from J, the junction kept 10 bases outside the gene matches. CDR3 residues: CASSDPGQGEAPLHF. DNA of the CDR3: TGTGCCAGCAGTGATCCCGGCCAGGGGGAAGCACCCCTCCACTTT.

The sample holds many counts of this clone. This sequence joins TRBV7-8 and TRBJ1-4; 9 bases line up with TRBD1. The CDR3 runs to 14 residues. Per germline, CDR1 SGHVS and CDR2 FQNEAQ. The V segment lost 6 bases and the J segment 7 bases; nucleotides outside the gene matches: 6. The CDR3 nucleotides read TGTGCCAGCAGTTCCGGGACAGGGCTTGAAAAACTGTTTTTT. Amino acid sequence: CASSSGTGLEKLFF.

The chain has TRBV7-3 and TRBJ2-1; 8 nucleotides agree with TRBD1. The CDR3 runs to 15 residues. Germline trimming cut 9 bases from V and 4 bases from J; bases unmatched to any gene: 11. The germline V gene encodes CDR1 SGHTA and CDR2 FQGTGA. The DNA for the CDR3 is TGTGCCAGTAGCAATCGGGGACAGGCATACAATGAGCAGTTCTTC. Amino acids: CASSNRGQAYNEQFF.

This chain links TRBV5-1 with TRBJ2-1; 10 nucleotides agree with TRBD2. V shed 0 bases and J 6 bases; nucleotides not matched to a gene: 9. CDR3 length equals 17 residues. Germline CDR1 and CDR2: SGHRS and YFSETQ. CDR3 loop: CASSLVPLAGVTNEQFF. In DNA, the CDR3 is TGCGCCAGCAGCTTGGTTCCCCTAGCGGGGGTTACCAATGAGCAGTTCTTC. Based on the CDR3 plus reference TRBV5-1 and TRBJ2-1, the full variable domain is KAGVTQTPRYLIKTRGQQVTLSCSPISGHRSVSWYQQTPGQGLQFLFEYFSETQRNKGNFPGRFSGRQFSNSRSEMNVSTLELGDSALYLCASSLVPLAGVTNEQFFGPGTRLTVL.

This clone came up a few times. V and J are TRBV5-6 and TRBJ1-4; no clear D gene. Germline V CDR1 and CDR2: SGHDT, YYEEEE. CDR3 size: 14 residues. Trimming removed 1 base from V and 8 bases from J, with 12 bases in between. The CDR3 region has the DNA TGTGCCAGCAGCTTGAAATGGAACGGAGAAAAACTGTTTTTT. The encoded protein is CASSLKWNGEKLFF.

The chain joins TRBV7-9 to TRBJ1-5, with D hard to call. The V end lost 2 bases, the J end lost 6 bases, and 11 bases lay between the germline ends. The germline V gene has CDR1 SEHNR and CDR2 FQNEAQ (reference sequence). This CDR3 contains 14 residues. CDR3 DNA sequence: TGTGCCAGCAGCTTACGAATGGTGGGTCAGCCCCAGCATTTT. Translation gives CASSLRMVGQPQHF.

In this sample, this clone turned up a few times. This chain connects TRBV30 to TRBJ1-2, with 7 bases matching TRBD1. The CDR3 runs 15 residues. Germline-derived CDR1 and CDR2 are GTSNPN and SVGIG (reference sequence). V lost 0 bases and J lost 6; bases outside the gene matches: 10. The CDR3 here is CAWSVLGRGVNGYTF. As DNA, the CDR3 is TGTGCCTGGAGTGTGTTGGGCAGGGGGGTAAATGGCTACACCTTC.

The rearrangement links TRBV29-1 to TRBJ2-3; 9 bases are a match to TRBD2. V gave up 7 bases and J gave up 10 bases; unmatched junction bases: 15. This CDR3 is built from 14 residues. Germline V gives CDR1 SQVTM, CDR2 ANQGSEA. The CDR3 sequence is CSALGAGGKRAQYF. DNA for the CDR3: TGCAGCGCGCTCGGAGCGGGGGGAAAAAGGGCGCAGTATTTT.

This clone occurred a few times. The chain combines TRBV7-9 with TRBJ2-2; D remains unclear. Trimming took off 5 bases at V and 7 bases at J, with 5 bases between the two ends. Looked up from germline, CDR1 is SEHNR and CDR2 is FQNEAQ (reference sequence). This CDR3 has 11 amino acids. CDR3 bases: TGTGCCAGCAGCGATAGCGGGGAGCTGTTTTTT. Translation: CASSDSGELFF.

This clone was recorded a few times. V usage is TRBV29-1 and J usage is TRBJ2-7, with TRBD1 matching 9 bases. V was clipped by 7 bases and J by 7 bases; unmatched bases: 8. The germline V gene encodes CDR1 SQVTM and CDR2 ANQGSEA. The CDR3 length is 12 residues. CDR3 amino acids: CSGTTGGPEQYF. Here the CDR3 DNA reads TGCAGCGGAACGACAGGGGGTCCGGAGCAGTACTTC.